The T cell receptor (beta chain) under discussion was sequenced for a study of T cell clonotyping in hematopoietic cell transplantation. Study-wide points: Pathologically expanded recipient clonotypes increased progressively from day 30 to day 180 as diversity fell. Broader posttransplant TCR repertoire diversity was predicted by graft donor and pretransplant recipient Inverse Simpson Index values.

Profiling relied on immunoSEQ multiplex PCR, and the TCRdb table lists in-frame clones only, not all of them. The sample lists roughly 12,000 clones; approximately 90% were seen once. V shed 3 bases and J 7 bases; nucleotides not matched to a gene: 1. Germline loops: CDR1 KGHSH, CDR2 LQKENI. The CDR3 has 14 amino acids. With regard to this clone: Its antigen remains unknown.

The chain is built from TRBV18 and TRBJ1-6; 9 bases match TRBD1. Sequencing was performed on peripheral blood mononuclear cells. The receptor was derived from a woman aged 45-65 years in good health. Some clones in this sample may be carry-over from other donors' samples. CDR3 in DNA: TGTGCCAGCTCACCCGGGACAGGGAATTCACCCCTCCACTTT. This gives the protein CASSPGTGNSPLHF.